The next 20 T cell receptor beta chains were all read from a single sample in a study of T cells after yellow fever vaccination. TCRdb used MiXCR to reprocess the 5' RACE reads, holding one entry per CDR3 protein. The data show hundreds of thousands of distinct CDR3 sequences, with 21% seen just once and roughly a sixth held by the top ten. Sequenced here: PBMCs, sampled less than 25 days after the first yellow fever vaccination. Every receptor here comes from a man younger than 35 who received the YFV17D yellow fever vaccine.

V and J are TRBV30 and TRBJ2-5; D not certain. The CDR3 is 14 residues long. Trimming removed 5 bases at V and 5 bases at J, with 18 bases between. Per germline, CDR1 GTSNPN and CDR2 SVGIG (reference sequence). CDR3 bases: TGTGCCTGGGGCCGTCGGGCCCGGTGGGAGACCCAGTACTTC. It encodes CAWGRRARWETQYF.

The CDR3 protein is CASSPDPHQPQHF. For the CDR3, the DNA is TGTGCCAGCTCACCAGACCCTCATCAGCCCCAGCATTTT. This chain uses TRBV18 with TRBJ1-5, with D unresolved. V lost 2 bases, J lost 5 bases, and 7 bases lay in between. The germline gives CDR1 KGHSH, CDR2 LQKENI. The CDR3 loop spans 13 amino acids.

This clonotype was observed a handful of times. The rearrangement links TRBV9 to TRBJ2-7; 9 bases match TRBD1. CDR1 is SGDLS, CDR2 YYNGEE, per germline. Trimming at V came to 2 bases and at J to 2 bases, leaving 5 bases not matched to a gene. The CDR3 loop spans 15 amino acids. The CDR3 region has the DNA TGTGCCAGCAGCGTGGGACAGGGAGGGCCCTACGAGCAGTACTTC. It yields the protein CASSVGQGGPYEQYF.

The chain employs TRBV6-1 and TRBJ2-3, with no clear D. CDR3 length equals 15 residues. Deletions cut 5 bases from V and 0 bases from J, with 12 bases between. From germline, CDR1 is MNHNS and CDR2 SASEGT. DNA of the CDR3: TGTGCCAGCAGTAGGTACTTCACTAGCACAGATACGCAGTATTTT. Translating it yields CASSRYFTSTDTQYF.

The gene calls are TRBV20-1 and TRBJ1-3; 8 bases line up with TRBD1. Germline lookup yields CDR1 DFQATT and CDR2 SNEGSKA (reference sequence). CDR3 size: 14 residues. J lost 3 bases, V lost 7 bases, and 8 bases had no gene match. DNA for the CDR3: TGCAGTGTCCCGGACAGGGCAATTGGAAACACCATATATTTT. Its protein product is CSVPDRAIGNTIYF.

The chain uses TRBV29-1 and TRBJ1-3, with D uncertain. Germline CDR1 is SQVTM and CDR2 is ANQGSEA. The V end lost 4 bases, the J end lost 3 bases, and 10 bases lay between the germline ends. This CDR3 comprises 13 residues. DNA of the CDR3: TGCAGCGTTGCGCCCGGAGGTGGAAACACCATATATTTT. Protein product: CSVAPGGGNTIYF.

This clonotype has more than one count but fewer than ten. Its ends do not fully match the called genes, so a read error is possible. The J gene is TRBJ2-1, the V gene TRBV29-1; 10 nucleotides agree with TRBD2. The CDR3 sequence is 13 residues long. In germline, CDR1 is SQVTM, CDR2 ANQGSEA. The CDR3 region has the DNA TGCAGCGGTGAAGCGGGAGGGGAGAGGGGGCAGTTCTTC. Translation: CSGEAGGERGQFF.

This clonotype was detected only a few times. The chain combines TRBV4-3 with TRBJ2-3; D gene ambiguous. In germline, CDR1 is LGHNA, CDR2 YSLEER. This CDR3 spans 15 amino acids. With 1 base removed from V and 2 bases from J, the gap between germline ends came to 10 bases. CDR3 residues: CASSQVGTLTDTQYF. The CDR3 bases are TGCGCCAGCAGCCAAGTCGGCACGCTCACAGATACGCAGTATTTT.

J is TRBJ2-7 and V is TRBV12-3 or TRBV12-4; tentative D call: TRBD1 (6 bases). The CDR3 consists of 13 residues. V lost 8 bases to trimming and J lost 6 bases, with 17 bases between them. CDR3 sequence: CASGDTVRGEQYF. CDR3 sequence (DNA): TGTGCCAGCGGGGACACCGTCCGGGGCGAGCAGTACTTC.

This clonotype was recorded a few times. The genes are TRBV7-7 and TRBJ2-7; D ambiguous. The length of the CDR3 is 13 residues. V lost 3 bases, J lost 4 bases, and 10 bases lay in between. CDR1 SSHAT and CDR2 FNYEAQ come from the germline V gene (reference sequence). The CDR3 protein is CASSFGHSYEQYF. The CDR3 DNA reads TGTGCCAGCAGCTTCGGTCACTCGTACGAGCAGTACTTC.

This clonotype occurred a few times. V gene TRBV24-1 combines with J gene TRBJ2-5, with TRBD1 as a possible D gene (5 bases). This CDR3 has 13 amino acids. Germline V lookup: CDR1 KGHDR, CDR2 SFDVKD. V was pared by 9 bases and J by 2 bases, with 12 bases between. CDR3 region: CATADSLQETQYF. CDR3 in DNA: TGTGCCACCGCAGACAGTCTACAAGAGACCCAGTACTTC.

This clonotype was found a few times. V is TRBV7-8 and J is TRBJ2-5; 11 bases are a match to TRBD2. Germline lookup yields CDR1 SGHVS and CDR2 FQNEAQ. Trimming took 8 bases from V and 5 from J; bases not matched to a gene: 7. This CDR3 region has 14 residues. CDR3 nucleotides: TGTGCCAGCGTAGCGGGGGGGCCGCGGGAGACCCAGTACTTC. It encodes CASVAGGPRETQYF.

The chain combines TRBV20-1 with TRBJ2-3, with 12 nucleotides matching TRBD2. The CDR3 has 14 residues. V gave up 6 bases and J gave up 6 bases; unmatched junction bases: 7. CDR1 and CDR2 from the germline V gene are DFQATT and SNEGSKA (reference sequence). In DNA form, the CDR3 reads TGCAGTGCGTCGACTAGCGGGAGTCGTGATACGCAGTATTTT. Its translation: CSASTSGSRDTQYF.

This clonotype was picked up many times. The rearrangement joins TRBV12-3 or TRBV12-4 to TRBJ2-7, with TRBD1 matching 8 bases. The CDR3 is 14 residues long. The trim removed 5 bases at V and 4 bases at J, leaving 7 bases unmatched. CDR3: CASSQRGTGYEQYF. CDR3 DNA sequence: TGTGCCAGCAGTCAGAGAGGGACAGGATACGAGCAGTACTTC.

The V call is TRBV4-1, the J call TRBJ2-7; 9 nucleotides match TRBD1. V gave up 0 bases and J gave up 5 bases; unmatched junction bases: 11. Germline-derived CDR1 and CDR2 are MGHRA and YSYEKL. The CDR3 is 17 amino acids. The CDR3 spells CASSQDKPGTGLHEQYF. Written as DNA, the CDR3 is TGCGCCAGCAGCCAAGATAAACCTGGGACAGGGTTGCACGAGCAGTACTTC.

This clonotype was picked up one time. The gene calls are TRBV7-9 and TRBJ2-2; D possibly matches TRBD1 or TRBD2 (5 bases each). The CDR3 totals 15 residues. Trimming took off 7 bases at V and 0 bases at J, with 12 bases between the two ends. The germline V gene has CDR1 SEHNR and CDR2 FQNEAQ (reference sequence). The CDR3 DNA reads TGTGCCAGCACCTCGTTGGGGGCGAACACCGGGGAGCTGTTTTTT. Encoded protein: CASTSLGANTGELFF. The entire variable domain, with the rest obtained from reference TRBV7-9 and TRBJ2-2, is as follows: DTGVSQNPRHKITKRGQNVTFRCDPISEHNRLYWYRQTLGQGPEFLTYFQNEAQLEKSRLLSDRFSAERPKGSFSTLEIQRTEQGDSAMYLCASTSLGANTGELFFGEGSRLTVL.

Here the CDR3 DNA reads TGTGCCAGCAGTTACTCAGGGACTAGCCCCGGGGAGCTGTTTTTT. This translates into CASSYSGTSPGELFF. The V and J genes are TRBV6-5 and TRBJ2-2; 9 bases fit TRBD2. The CDR3 has 15 residues. Germline CDR1 reads MNHEY; CDR2 reads SVGAGI. V gave up 0 bases and J gave up 6 bases; unmatched junction bases: 2.

A remark on this clonotype: At one boundary the junction diverges from the germline segment, which might be a read error. The V gene is TRBV20-1, the J gene TRBJ1-2, with D perhaps TRBD1 (6 bases). The germline gives CDR1 DFQATT, CDR2 SNEGSKA (reference sequence). CDR3 size: 16 residues. CDR3 in amino acids: CCASFRGGAGQYGYTF. DNA for the CDR3: TGCTGTGCTAGTTTTAGGGGGGGCGCGGGACAATATGGCTACACCTTC.

The chain carries TRBV12-3 or TRBV12-4 and TRBJ2-5; 11 nucleotides align to TRBD2. The junction had 11 bases not matched to a gene; V was cut back by 6 bases and J by 5 bases. The CDR3 extends over 16 amino acids. CDR3 DNA sequence: TGTGCCAGCAGCCAGACCGGGACTAGCGGTCTGGAGACCCAGTACTTC. Translating gives CASSQTGTSGLETQYF.

This clonotype has more than one count but fewer than ten. The gene calls are TRBV20-1 and TRBJ2-3; 7 nucleotides align to TRBD2. CDR1 and CDR2 (germline): DFQATT, SNEGSKA (reference sequence). The J segment lost 5 bases and the V segment lost 5 bases, leaving 13 bases of the junction unmatched. There are 15 residues in the CDR3. CDR3 bases: TGCAGTGCTCCCCGGGGGAGCGGGGTGATAGATACGCAGTATTTT. Translated: CSAPRGSGVIDTQYF.